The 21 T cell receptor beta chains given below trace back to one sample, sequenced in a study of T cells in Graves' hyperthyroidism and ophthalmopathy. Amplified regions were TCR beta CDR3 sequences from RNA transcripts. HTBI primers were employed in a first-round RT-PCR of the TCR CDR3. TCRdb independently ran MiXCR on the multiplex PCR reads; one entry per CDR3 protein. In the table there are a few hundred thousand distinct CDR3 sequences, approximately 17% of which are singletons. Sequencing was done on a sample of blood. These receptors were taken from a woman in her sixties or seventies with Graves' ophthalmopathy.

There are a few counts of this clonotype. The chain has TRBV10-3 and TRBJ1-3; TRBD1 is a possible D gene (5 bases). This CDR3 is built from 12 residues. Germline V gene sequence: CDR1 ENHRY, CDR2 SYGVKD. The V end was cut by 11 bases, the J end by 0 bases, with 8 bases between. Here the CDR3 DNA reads TGTGCCGCCGGGACCTCTGGAAACACCATATATTTT. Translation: CAAGTSGNTIYF.

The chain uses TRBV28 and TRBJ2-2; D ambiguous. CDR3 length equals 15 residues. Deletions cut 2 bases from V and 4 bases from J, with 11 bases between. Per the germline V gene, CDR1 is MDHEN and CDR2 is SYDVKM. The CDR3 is CASSLAASGTGELFF. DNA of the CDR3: TGTGCCAGCAGTTTAGCAGCATCAGGCACCGGGGAGCTGTTTTTT.

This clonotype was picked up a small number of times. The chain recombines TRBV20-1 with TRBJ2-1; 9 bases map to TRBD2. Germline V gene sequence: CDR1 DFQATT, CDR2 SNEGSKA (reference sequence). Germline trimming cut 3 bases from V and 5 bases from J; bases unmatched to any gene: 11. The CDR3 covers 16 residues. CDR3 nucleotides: TGCAGTGCTAGTGGCGGGGGGGCGGGGGTAAACAATGAGCAGTTCTTC. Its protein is CSASGGGAGVNNEQFF.

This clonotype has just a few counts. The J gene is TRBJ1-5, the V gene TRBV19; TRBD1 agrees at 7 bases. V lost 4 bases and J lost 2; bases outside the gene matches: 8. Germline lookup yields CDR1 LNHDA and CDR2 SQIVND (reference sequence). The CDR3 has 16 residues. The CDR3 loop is CASSTIDRAGNQPQHF. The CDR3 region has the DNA TGTGCCAGTAGTACAATTGACAGGGCGGGCAATCAGCCCCAGCATTTT.

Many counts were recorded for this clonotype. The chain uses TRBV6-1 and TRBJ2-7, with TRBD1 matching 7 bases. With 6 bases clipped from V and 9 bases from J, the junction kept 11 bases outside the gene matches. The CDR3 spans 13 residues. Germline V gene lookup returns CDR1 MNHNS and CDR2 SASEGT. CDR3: CASRGQIYDVQYF. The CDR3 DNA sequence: TGTGCCAGCAGGGGACAGATCTACGACGTGCAGTACTTC.

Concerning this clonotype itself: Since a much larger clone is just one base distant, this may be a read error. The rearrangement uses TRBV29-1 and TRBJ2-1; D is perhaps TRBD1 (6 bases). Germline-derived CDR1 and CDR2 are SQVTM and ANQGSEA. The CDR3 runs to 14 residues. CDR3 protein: CSVEEGRGPDEQVF. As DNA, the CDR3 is TGCAGCGTTGAAGAGGGCAGGGGCCCGGATGAGCAGGTCTTC.

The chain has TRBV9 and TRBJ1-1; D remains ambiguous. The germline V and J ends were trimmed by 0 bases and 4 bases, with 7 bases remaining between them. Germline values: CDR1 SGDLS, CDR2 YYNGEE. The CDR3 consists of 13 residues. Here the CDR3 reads CASSVGALTEAFF. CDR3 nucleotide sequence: TGTGCCAGCAGCGTAGGCGCCCTCACTGAAGCTTTCTTT.

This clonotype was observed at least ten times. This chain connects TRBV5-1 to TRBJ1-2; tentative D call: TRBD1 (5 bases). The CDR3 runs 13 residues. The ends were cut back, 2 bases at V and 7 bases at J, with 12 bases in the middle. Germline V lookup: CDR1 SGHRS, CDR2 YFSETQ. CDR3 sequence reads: CASSFQGVSGYTF. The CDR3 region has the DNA TGCGCCAGCAGCTTCCAGGGAGTCTCTGGCTACACCTTC.

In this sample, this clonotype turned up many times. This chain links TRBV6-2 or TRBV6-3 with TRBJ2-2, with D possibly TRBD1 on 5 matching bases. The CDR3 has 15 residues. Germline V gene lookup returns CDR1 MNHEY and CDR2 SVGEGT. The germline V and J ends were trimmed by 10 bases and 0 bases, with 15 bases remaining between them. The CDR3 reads CATASGITNTGELFF. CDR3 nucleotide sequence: TGTGCCACCGCGTCAGGGATAACGAACACCGGGGAGCTGTTTTTT.

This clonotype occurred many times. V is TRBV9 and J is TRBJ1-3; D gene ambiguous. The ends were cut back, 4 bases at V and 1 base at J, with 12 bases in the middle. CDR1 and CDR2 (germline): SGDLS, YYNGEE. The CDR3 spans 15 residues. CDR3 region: CASSRTEQSGNTIYF. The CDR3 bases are TGTGCCAGCAGCCGAACTGAACAATCTGGAAACACCATATATTTT. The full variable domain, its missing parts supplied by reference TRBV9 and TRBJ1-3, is DSGVTQTPKHLITATGQRVTLRCSPRSGDLSVYWYQQSLDQGLQFLIQYYNGEERAKGNILERFSAQQFPDLHSELNLSSLELGDSALYFCASSRTEQSGNTIYFGEGSWLTVV.

CDR3 DNA: TGTGCCAGCAGCTTAACAGCGGGGGAGCAGTATTTT. This codes for CASSLTAGEQYF. V and J are TRBV7-3 and TRBJ2-3; the match to TRBD2 covers 8 bases. The CDR3 has 12 residues. Germline V gene sequence: CDR1 SGHTA, CDR2 FQGTGA. J was trimmed by 11 bases and V by 0 bases; bases with no gene match: 1.

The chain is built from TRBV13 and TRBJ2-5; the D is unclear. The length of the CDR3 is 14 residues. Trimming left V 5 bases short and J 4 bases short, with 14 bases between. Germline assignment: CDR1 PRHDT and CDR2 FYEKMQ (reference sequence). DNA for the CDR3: TGTGCCAGCAGCCTATTTTCGGATTTAGAGACCCAGTACTTC. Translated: CASSLFSDLETQYF.

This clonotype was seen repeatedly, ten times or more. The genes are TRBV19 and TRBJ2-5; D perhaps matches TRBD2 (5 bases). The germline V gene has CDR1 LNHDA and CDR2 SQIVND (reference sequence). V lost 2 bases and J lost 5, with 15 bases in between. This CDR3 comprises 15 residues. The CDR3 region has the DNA TGTGCCAGTAGTATAACCGGAGGAGGTCGGGAGACCCAGTACTTC. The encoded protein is CASSITGGGRETQYF.

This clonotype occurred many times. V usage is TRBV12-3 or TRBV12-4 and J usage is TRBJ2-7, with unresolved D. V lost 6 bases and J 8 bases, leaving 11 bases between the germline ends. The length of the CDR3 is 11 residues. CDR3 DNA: TGTGCCAGCAGCCTCAATAAAAAGCAGTACTTC. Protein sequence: CASSLNKKQYF.

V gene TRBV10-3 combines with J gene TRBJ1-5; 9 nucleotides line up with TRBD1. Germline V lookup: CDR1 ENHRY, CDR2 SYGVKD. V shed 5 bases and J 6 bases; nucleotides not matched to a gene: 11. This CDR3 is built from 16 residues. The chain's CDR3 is CAISSPGQGQGQPQHF. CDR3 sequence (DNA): TGTGCCATCAGTTCCCCGGGACAGGGTCAGGGTCAGCCCCAGCATTTT.

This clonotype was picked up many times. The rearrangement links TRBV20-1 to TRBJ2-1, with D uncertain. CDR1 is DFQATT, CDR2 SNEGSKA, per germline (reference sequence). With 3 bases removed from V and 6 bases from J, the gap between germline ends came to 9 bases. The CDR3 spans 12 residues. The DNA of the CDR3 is TGCAGTGCTAGTAAGGCGGTCAATGAGCAGTTCTTC. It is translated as CSASKAVNEQFF.

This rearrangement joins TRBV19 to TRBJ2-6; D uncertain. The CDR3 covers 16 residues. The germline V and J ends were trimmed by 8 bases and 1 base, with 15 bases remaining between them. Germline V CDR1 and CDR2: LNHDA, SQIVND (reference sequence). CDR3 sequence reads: CASGSGRRSGANVLTF. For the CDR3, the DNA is TGTGCCAGTGGCAGTGGGCGGCGGTCTGGGGCCAACGTCCTGACTTTC.

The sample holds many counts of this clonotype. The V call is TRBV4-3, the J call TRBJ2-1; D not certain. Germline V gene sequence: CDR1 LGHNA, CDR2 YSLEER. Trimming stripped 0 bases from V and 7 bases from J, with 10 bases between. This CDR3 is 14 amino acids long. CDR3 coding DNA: TGCGCCAGCAGCCAAGACCCCCGGCGGAATGAGCAGTTCTTC. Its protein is CASSQDPRRNEQFF.

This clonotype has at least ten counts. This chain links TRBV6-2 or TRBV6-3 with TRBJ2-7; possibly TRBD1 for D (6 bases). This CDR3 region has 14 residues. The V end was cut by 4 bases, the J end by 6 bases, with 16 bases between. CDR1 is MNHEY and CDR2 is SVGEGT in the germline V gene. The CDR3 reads CASSSRQAYSEQYF. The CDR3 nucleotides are TGTGCCAGCAGTTCCCGACAGGCTTATAGCGAGCAGTACTTC.

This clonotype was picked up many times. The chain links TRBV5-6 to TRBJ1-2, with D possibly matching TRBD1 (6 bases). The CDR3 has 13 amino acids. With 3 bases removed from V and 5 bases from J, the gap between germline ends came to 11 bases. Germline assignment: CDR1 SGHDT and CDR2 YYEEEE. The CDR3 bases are TGTGCCAGCAGCTCGGGGGCGGAATATGGCTACACCTTC. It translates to CASSSGAEYGYTF. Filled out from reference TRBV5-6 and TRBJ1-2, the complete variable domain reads DAGVTQSPTHLIKTRGQQVTLRCSPKSGHDTVSWYQQALGQGPQFIFQYYEEEERQRGNFPDRFSGHQFPNYSSELNVNALLLGDSALYLCASSSGAEYGYTFGSGTRLTVV.

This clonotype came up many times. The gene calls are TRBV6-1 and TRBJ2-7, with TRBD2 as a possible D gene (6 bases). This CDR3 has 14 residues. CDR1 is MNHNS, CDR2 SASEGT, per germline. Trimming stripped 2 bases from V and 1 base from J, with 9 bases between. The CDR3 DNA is TGTGCCAGCAGTGAAAACGGGGGATCCTACGAGCAGTACTTC. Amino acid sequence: CASSENGGSYEQYF.